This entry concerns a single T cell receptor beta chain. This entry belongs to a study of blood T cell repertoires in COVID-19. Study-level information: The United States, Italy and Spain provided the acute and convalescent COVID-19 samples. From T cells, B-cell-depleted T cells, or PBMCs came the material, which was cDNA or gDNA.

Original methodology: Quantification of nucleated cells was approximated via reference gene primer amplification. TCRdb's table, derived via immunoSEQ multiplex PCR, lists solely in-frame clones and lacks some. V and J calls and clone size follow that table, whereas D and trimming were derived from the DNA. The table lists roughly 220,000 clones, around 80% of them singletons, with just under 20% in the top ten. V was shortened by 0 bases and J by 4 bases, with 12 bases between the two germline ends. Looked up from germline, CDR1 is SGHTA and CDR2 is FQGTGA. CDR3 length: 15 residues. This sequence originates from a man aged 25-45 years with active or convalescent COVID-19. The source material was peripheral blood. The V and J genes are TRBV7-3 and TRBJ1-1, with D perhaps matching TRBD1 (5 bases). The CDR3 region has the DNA TGTGCCAGCAGCTTAACGGGAGGGGCAGTCACTGAAGCTTTCTTT. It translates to CASSLTGGAVTEAFF.